Detailed here is one T cell receptor (beta chain). Its recognized antigen is unknown. Base quality data are lacking; no much larger clone is found one base away. These data are taken from a study of T cells in narcolepsy listed by TCRdb under 2018. For the study in its entirety: Patients with narcolepsy type 1 or type 2 (NT1, NT2) were enrolled in the study together with healthy control donors. The study used TCR Vbeta sequencing to track clonotypes in blood and CSF while looking for autoreactive T cells in narcolepsy patients that target self-antigens of hypocretin neurons (hypocretin, TRIB2).

For TCR Vbeta sequencing, memory CD4+ T cells were sorted ex vivo from the peripheral blood of narcolepsy patients and healthy controls. The V end gives up 3 bases and the J end 4 bases, leaving 11 bases in the junction not matched to a gene. In the germline V gene (reference sequence), CDR1 corresponds to LNHDA and CDR2 to SQIVND. Measured from the cysteine to the phenylalanine, the CDR3 is 16 residues long. CDR3 DNA only is kept here, 48 bases in frame from base 1. Study-wide findings and limitations: According to the report, autoreactive clonotypes were detected serially in the blood of the same patients and of different patients, but not in healthy controls. Some blood memory CD4+ repertoires from patients and controls contained no sequences matching autoreactive T cell clones. Plots comparing CSF and blood CD4+ T cell clonotypes from the same patient highlighted HCRT-specific and TRIB2-specific autoreactive clonotypes. Patients and controls had similar numbers of sequenced blood memory CD4+ clonotypes, with averages of roughly 38,000 in patients and some 31,000 in controls.

The library was made by the immunoSEQ multiplex PCR assay. Sourced from immuneACCESS, this table was stored by TCRdb with only in-frame sequences that have V and J called. A share of the clones is absent; for the studies checked, an unresolved V gene accounts for under half, and the remainder has no known explanation. The sample table shows some 30,000 clones, and 60% to 85% are seen once. Jointly, the top ten make up roughly 3.5% of the sample. This receptor was obtained from a human donor in good health. The rearranged segments are TRBV19 and TRBJ1-1, with 7 bases matching TRBD1. The sequencing input was memory (CD45RA-) CD4+ T cells from blood. This specimen's cell subset or site label, per the study, means: memory T cells sorted ex vivo from peripheral blood. The bases read TGTGCCAGTAGTATGGGGGCAGGGGGGTACGGCACTGAAGCTTTCTTT. This encodes CASSMGAGGYGTEAFF.